The 26 T cell receptor beta chains below all came from one sample that was sequenced in a study of shared clonotypes between healthy human individuals. Naive CD8 isolation took CD45RO-negative cells positively selected for CCR7 and excluded terminally differentiated effector memory CD45RA+ cells. Here immunoSEQ multiplex PCR was the method, and the copy in TCRdb shows in-frame clones only, minus some. The sample lists around 1.9 million clones; 93% were seen once. Sequencing used naive CD8+ T cells from PBMCs. These receptors originate from a man aged 18 to 30 in good health. Some clones in this sample may be carry-over from other donors' samples.

V is TRBV28 and J is TRBJ2-5, with D perhaps assigned TRBD1 or TRBD2 (5 bases each). The CDR3 extends over 20 amino acids. Germline values: CDR1 MDHEN, CDR2 SYDVKM. The V end lost 4 bases, the J end lost 4 bases, and 31 bases lay between the germline ends. The CDR3 region is CASSSYKGLGVPILGETQYF. In nucleotides, the CDR3 is TGTGCCAGCAGTTCATACAAGGGGTTGGGGGTCCCAATTTTAGGAGAGACCCAGTACTTC.

The rearrangement links TRBV4-1 to TRBJ2-2; 11 positions agree with TRBD2. Germline loops: CDR1 MGHRA, CDR2 YSYEKL. This CDR3 has 16 residues. Trimming at V came to 3 bases and at J to 3 bases, leaving 3 bases not matched to a gene. CDR3 nucleotide sequence: TGCGCCAGCAGCCAGGGACTAGCGGTTTACACCGGGGAGCTGTTTTTT. It is translated as CASSQGLAVYTGELFF.

J is TRBJ2-3 and V is TRBV28; possibly TRBD1 or TRBD2 for D (5 bases each). Germline V gene sequence: CDR1 MDHEN, CDR2 SYDVKM. The CDR3 has 14 residues. V lost 8 bases and J lost 1, with 13 bases in between. The CDR3 DNA sequence: TGTGCCAGCGGGGGACGCGGTCGCACAGATACGCAGTATTTT. It yields the protein CASGGRGRTDTQYF.

V is TRBV6-1 and J is TRBJ2-1, with 7 positions matching TRBD2. V lost 7 bases to trimming and J lost 2 bases; unmatched junction nucleotides: 8. The CDR3 runs to 15 residues. In germline, CDR1 is MNHNS, CDR2 SASEGT. The CDR3 region is CASMKTSRTYNEQFF. DNA for the CDR3: TGTGCCAGCATGAAGACTAGCCGGACCTACAATGAGCAGTTCTTC.

This clone was seen only once. The V and J genes are TRBV27 and TRBJ2-3, with D uncertain. Per germline, CDR1 MNHEY and CDR2 SMNVEV (reference sequence). The CDR3 consists of 15 residues. Trimming took off 5 bases at V and 4 bases at J, with 16 bases between the two ends. Here the CDR3 DNA reads TGTGCCAGCAGTCAGCAACTACAAGTAGCAGATACGCAGTATTTT. This translates into CASSQQLQVADTQYF.

The V and J genes are TRBV27 and TRBJ2-7; no clear D. CDR1 is MNHEY, CDR2 SMNVEV, per germline (reference sequence). The V end was cut by 5 bases, the J end by 3 bases, with 8 bases between. The CDR3 consists of 12 residues. This CDR3 reads CASSTMGYEQYF. In nucleotides, the CDR3 is TGTGCCAGCAGTACGATGGGCTACGAGCAGTACTTC.

This clone was counted a single time. The chain employs TRBV19 and TRBJ2-2; D gene ambiguous. CDR3 length equals 15 residues. Germline V gene data show CDR1 as LNHDA and CDR2 as SQIVND (reference sequence). Trimming cost V 4 bases and J 6 bases, with 15 bases left between them. The CDR3 loop is CASSSGFIIPGELFF. CDR3 nucleotides: TGTGCCAGTAGTAGTGGGTTTATCATCCCCGGGGAGCTGTTTTTT.

This clone was seen a few times. The rearrangement uses TRBV6-1 and TRBJ1-5; TRBD1 agrees at 7 bases. Germline V gene data show CDR1 as MNHNS and CDR2 as SASEGT. The CDR3 length is 15 residues. V shed 4 bases, J shed 9 bases, and the junction held 12 bases outside the gene matches. The CDR3 reads CASSGRGPDGWPQHF. The CDR3 DNA reads TGTGCCAGCAGTGGAAGGGGGCCCGACGGGTGGCCCCAGCATTTT.

This chain joins TRBV2 and TRBJ2-7, with 16 bases that match TRBD2. The V gene's germline CDR1 is SNHLY and CDR2 FYNNEI. This CDR3 has 18 amino acids. Trimming at V came to 4 bases and at J to 1 base, leaving 7 bases not matched to a gene. CDR3 protein: CASSAGTSGRALSYEQYF. The CDR3, as DNA: TGTGCCAGCAGTGCCGGGACTAGCGGGAGGGCACTTTCCTACGAGCAGTACTTC.

The chain uses TRBV5-6 and TRBJ2-3; D possibly corresponds to TRBD1 (7 bases). Looked up from germline, CDR1 is SGHDT and CDR2 is YYEEEE. The V gene lost 5 bases and the J gene lost 0 bases, with 16 bases spanning the gap. The CDR3 sequence is 16 residues long. The CDR3 DNA is TGTGCCAGCAGTAGAGGGGGCGGGGTAAGCACAGATACGCAGTATTTT. Encoded protein: CASSRGGGVSTDTQYF.

With respect to this clone: The same CDR3 is also encoded by other DNA sequences in this sample. V and J are TRBV5-1 and TRBJ2-7, with 7 bases matching TRBD1. This CDR3 region has 13 residues. J was trimmed by 4 bases and V by 7 bases; bases with no gene match: 8. Looked up from germline, CDR1 is SGHRS and CDR2 is YFSETQ. CDR3 bases: TGCGCCAGCCGCCCGGGACAGAGTTACGAGCAGTACTTC. It yields the protein CASRPGQSYEQYF.

The CDR3 loop is CASSWDLYNEQFF. CDR3 nucleotides: TGTGCCAGTAGTTGGGATCTCTACAATGAGCAGTTCTTC. V gene TRBV19 combines with J gene TRBJ2-1; D is unresolved. The CDR3 runs to 13 residues. V lost 5 bases and J 3 bases, leaving 8 bases between the germline ends. Germline V CDR1 and CDR2: LNHDA, SQIVND (reference sequence).

The chain recombines TRBV6-1 with TRBJ2-2; D is uncertain. V was shortened by 1 base and J by 4 bases, with 7 bases between the two germline ends. The CDR3 has 14 residues. Per germline, CDR1 MNHNS and CDR2 SASEGT. The CDR3 nucleotides read TGTGCCAGCAGTGAAGGTGCCACCACCGGGGAGCTGTTTTTT. The encoded protein is CASSEGATTGELFF.

This clone appeared a single time. Distinct nucleotide sequences in the sample also encode this CDR3. The rearrangement joins TRBV28 to TRBJ2-7, with D perhaps matching TRBD1 or TRBD2 (5 bases each). The V end lost 4 bases, the J end lost 0 bases, and 10 bases lay between the germline ends. From germline, CDR1 is MDHEN and CDR2 SYDVKM. The CDR3 sequence is 14 residues long. In DNA, the CDR3 is TGTGCCAGCAGTTCACCAGGGACCTCCTACGAGCAGTACTTC. Translation: CASSSPGTSYEQYF.

The CDR3 sequence: CAIMRGSGNTIYF. CDR3 bases: TGTGCCATCATGCGGGGTTCTGGAAACACCATATATTTT. The V and J genes are TRBV10-3 and TRBJ1-3; D is undetermined. V shed 7 bases and J shed 1 base, with 8 bases lying between them. The CDR3 extends over 13 amino acids. The germline V gene has CDR1 ENHRY and CDR2 SYGVKD.

The rearrangement uses TRBV29-1 and TRBJ2-3; 11 nucleotides match TRBD2. The CDR3 consists of 17 residues. Germline V gene lookup returns CDR1 SQVTM and CDR2 ANQGSEA. V was pared by 6 bases and J by 1 base, with 12 bases of the junction left unmatched. CDR3 nucleotides: TGCAGCGTCGGGGGGACTAGCGGCGACCCTCGCACAGATACGCAGTATTTT. Translation: CSVGGTSGDPRTDTQYF.

V is TRBV4-1 and J is TRBJ2-1, with D unclear. V shed 3 bases and J shed 8 bases, with 11 bases lying between them. The CDR3 spans 13 residues. Germline V gene data show CDR1 as MGHRA and CDR2 as YSYEKL. The CDR3 here is CASSHFRLDEQFF. CDR3 DNA: TGCGCCAGCAGCCACTTCCGACTCGATGAGCAGTTCTTC.

V usage is TRBV4-3 and J usage is TRBJ2-1; a possible D gene is TRBD1 (6 bases). The CDR3 runs to 15 residues. The germline gives CDR1 LGHNA, CDR2 YSLEER. Deletions cut 3 bases from V and 4 bases from J, with 13 bases between. This chain's CDR3 is CASSQPGALYNEQFF. The CDR3 nucleotides read TGCGCCAGCAGCCAGCCAGGGGCCCTTTACAATGAGCAGTTCTTC.

J is TRBJ2-5 and V is TRBV7-3, with 7 bases matching TRBD2. V gave up 6 bases and J gave up 2 bases; unmatched junction bases: 9. The CDR3 has 15 amino acids. From germline, CDR1 is SGHTA and CDR2 FQGTGA. CDR3 protein: CASRESGNPQETQYF. CDR3 DNA sequence: TGTGCCAGCAGGGAAAGCGGGAACCCACAAGAGACCCAGTACTTC.

The gene calls are TRBV15 and TRBJ2-7; 7 bases match TRBD2. This CDR3 has 15 amino acids. Losses at the gene ends were 0 bases for V and 0 bases for J; bases not matched to a gene: 2. Germline CDR1 is LNHNV and CDR2 is YYDKDF (reference sequence). The CDR3, as DNA: TGTGCCACCAGCAGAGATCTAGCGGCCTCCTACGAGCAGTACTTC. This translates into CATSRDLAASYEQYF.

The chain uses TRBV14 and TRBJ1-2; 11 bases are shared with TRBD1. The length of the CDR3 is 17 residues. V was clipped by 4 bases and J by 4 bases; unmatched bases: 11. CDR1 is SGHDN, CDR2 FVKESK, per germline. In DNA form, the CDR3 reads TGTGCCAGCAGCCCTCGTGGGTGGACAGGGGGCGCCTATGGCTACACCTTC. Protein: CASSPRGWTGGAYGYTF.

This clone was found once. The chain uses TRBV5-8 and TRBJ2-5; D not resolved. The CDR3 spans 14 residues. Between the trimmed V and J ends, which lost 0 bases and 3 bases, there was a span of 9 bases. Germline V gene sequence: CDR1 SGHTS, CDR2 YDEGEE. The CDR3 DNA is TGTGCCAGCAGCTTGGGAATAATGGAAGAGACCCAGTACTTC. Encoded protein: CASSLGIMEETQYF.

This chain links TRBV9 with TRBJ1-4; 7 positions agree with TRBD1. Trimming took 0 bases from V and 6 from J; bases not matched to a gene: 2. The CDR3 runs to 14 residues. The germline V gene encodes CDR1 SGDLS and CDR2 YYNGEE. CDR3 amino acids: CASSVGQGDEKLFF. The CDR3 DNA reads TGTGCCAGCAGCGTAGGACAGGGAGATGAAAAACTGTTTTTT.

The chain combines TRBV7-3 with TRBJ2-7; no clear D gene. The germline V gene has CDR1 SGHTA and CDR2 FQGTGA. V was shortened by 3 bases and J by 1 base, with 16 bases between the two germline ends. The CDR3 spans 16 residues. The CDR3 spells CASSFAGPTPSYEQYF. CDR3 DNA sequence: TGTGCCAGCAGCTTCGCAGGCCCCACTCCATCCTACGAGCAGTACTTC.

V usage is TRBV6-4 and J usage is TRBJ1-1, with no clear D. Germline V lookup: CDR1 MRHNA, CDR2 SNTAGT. The CDR3 has 13 amino acids. V was cut by 6 bases and J by 2 bases, with 10 bases left in between. Written as DNA, the CDR3 is TGTGCCAGCAGGCAAGCAGTAAACACTGAAGCTTTCTTT. This sequence encodes CASRQAVNTEAFF.

The chain uses TRBV2 and TRBJ2-3; 9 positions agree with TRBD1. The CDR3 sequence is 15 residues long. Trimming took 7 bases from V and 0 from J; bases not matched to a gene: 5. Germline CDR1 and CDR2: SNHLY and FYNNEI. CDR3 coding DNA: TGTGCCAGCAATAGACAGGGGGTGAGCACAGATACGCAGTATTTT. The encoded protein is CASNRQGVSTDTQYF.